Only one count was recorded for the clone carrying this TCR beta chain. The source of the sample is a study of T cell changes during pregnancy in multiple sclerosis. Germline values: CDR1 SSHAT, CDR2 FNYEAQ (reference sequence). Between the trimmed V and J ends, which lost 4 bases and 12 bases, there was a span of 19 bases. This CDR3 spans 14 amino acids. TCRdb keeps only in-frame clones here, not all; method: immunoSEQ multiplex PCR. The data hold 50,000 to 75,000 clones, with about 93% observed a single time. Sequenced material: peripheral blood, taken in the third trimester of pregnancy. The sequence was collected from a female donor in good health, enrolled as a control in a pregnancy study. This chain links TRBV7-7 with TRBJ2-1, with D unclear. CDR3 bases: TGTGCCAGCAGCTCTGGTCCCCCAGGCTCTGGGCAGTTCTTC. Residues: CASSSGPPGSGQFF.